One and the same sample provided the 16 T cell receptor beta chains below, sequenced in a study of T cells expressing NK-cell markers. TCRdb processed the 5' RACE reads again and assigns one entry to each CDR3 protein, with no DNA. This sample's table has about 120,000 distinct CDR3 sequences. Sequencing input: blood T cells: a sorted CD56 or NKG2C T cell subset, CD4+ or CD8+ T cells, or bulk PBMC T cells (not recorded which). All receptors come from a woman between 18 and 70 years old in good health.

The gene calls are TRBV7-9 and TRBJ2-2. The CDR3 covers 12 residues. Germline lookup yields CDR1 SEHNR and CDR2 FQNEAQ (reference sequence). Here the CDR3 reads CASSNSGVGQFF.

The V gene is TRBV2, the J gene TRBJ1-1. Germline-derived CDR1 and CDR2 are SNHLY and FYNNEI. This CDR3 has 15 amino acids. The chain's CDR3 is CASSEWGPENTEAFF.

The chain couples TRBV5-1 to TRBJ2-5. The CDR3 has 13 residues. Looked up from germline, CDR1 is SGHRS and CDR2 is YFSETQ. The CDR3 spells CASSLGLEETQYF.

The CDR3 here is CASSQGDGIQPQHF. This sequence joins TRBV4-3 and TRBJ1-5. Germline V CDR1 and CDR2: LGHNA, YSLEER. The length of the CDR3 is 14 residues.

The rearrangement joins TRBV24-1 to TRBJ2-3; TCRdb's D call of TRBD2 is untestable without DNA. CDR3 length equals 14 residues. Germline lookup yields CDR1 KGHDR and CDR2 SFDVKD. The CDR3 sequence: CATSGPVESDTQYF.

The chain joins TRBV6-1 to TRBJ2-3; TCRdb names TRBD1, which stays unverified in the absence of DNA. This CDR3 spans 17 amino acids. Germline V gene lookup returns CDR1 MNHNS and CDR2 SASEGT. The CDR3 here is CASIPPHSGGGTDTQYF.

The chain uses TRBV29-1 and TRBJ1-2; TCRdb lists TRBD1, though no DNA is available to test this call. Germline CDR1 is SQVTM and CDR2 is ANQGSEA. The CDR3 is made up of 14 amino acids. CDR3 loop: CSVVFQGRPYGYTF.

This chain joins TRBV27 and TRBJ1-5; TCRdb outputs TRBD1, but without DNA this stays unchecked. Looked up from germline, CDR1 is MNHEY and CDR2 is SMNVEV (reference sequence). The CDR3 consists of 17 residues. CDR3 in amino acids: CASGKLFDRGQGQPQHF.

The rearrangement uses TRBV12-3 or TRBV12-4 and TRBJ2-1. This CDR3 contains 12 residues. CDR3 sequence reads: CASRVQVNEQFF.

This chain joins TRBV7-9 and TRBJ2-2; TCRdb indicates TRBD1, and absent DNA this call remains unverified. This CDR3 has 15 amino acids. The germline V gene has CDR1 SEHNR and CDR2 FQNEAQ (reference sequence). The CDR3 reads CASTSPGMPPGELFF.

The genes are TRBV6-5 and TRBJ2-5; absent DNA, TCRdb's TRBD1 call cannot be checked. The CDR3 is 15 amino acids. Germline V CDR1 and CDR2: MNHEY, SVGAGI. CDR3 in amino acids: CASSYSQGGQETQYF.

The V gene is TRBV12-3 or TRBV12-4, the J gene TRBJ2-1; TCRdb selects TRBD2, and the lack of DNA leaves this call unchecked. This CDR3 comprises 15 residues. CDR3 sequence: CASSPSPSGTYEQFF.

The V and J genes are TRBV9 and TRBJ2-7; TCRdb's D call of TRBD2 is untestable without DNA. Germline V gene lookup returns CDR1 SGDLS and CDR2 YYNGEE. The CDR3 is 14 residues long. CDR3 protein: CASSASGTLNEQYF.

The chain is built from TRBV28 and TRBJ1-3; TCRdb calls TRBD1, which cannot be checked without DNA. CDR3 length: 16 residues. Germline CDR1 reads MDHEN; CDR2 reads SYDVKM. CDR3 sequence: CASSSRGIGSGNTIYF.

The chain's CDR3 is CATSARSYEQYF. The rearrangement links TRBV11-2 to TRBJ2-7; TCRdb's assignment of TRBD2 cannot be checked, as there is no DNA. The CDR3 runs to 12 residues. In germline, CDR1 is SGHAT, CDR2 FQNNGV.

V usage is TRBV4-3 and J usage is TRBJ2-4; the TCRdb D gene call, TRBD2, has no DNA to confirm it. Germline CDR1 LGHNA, CDR2 YSLEER. The CDR3 runs 19 residues. CDR3: CASSQDRSGGVVGESIQYF.